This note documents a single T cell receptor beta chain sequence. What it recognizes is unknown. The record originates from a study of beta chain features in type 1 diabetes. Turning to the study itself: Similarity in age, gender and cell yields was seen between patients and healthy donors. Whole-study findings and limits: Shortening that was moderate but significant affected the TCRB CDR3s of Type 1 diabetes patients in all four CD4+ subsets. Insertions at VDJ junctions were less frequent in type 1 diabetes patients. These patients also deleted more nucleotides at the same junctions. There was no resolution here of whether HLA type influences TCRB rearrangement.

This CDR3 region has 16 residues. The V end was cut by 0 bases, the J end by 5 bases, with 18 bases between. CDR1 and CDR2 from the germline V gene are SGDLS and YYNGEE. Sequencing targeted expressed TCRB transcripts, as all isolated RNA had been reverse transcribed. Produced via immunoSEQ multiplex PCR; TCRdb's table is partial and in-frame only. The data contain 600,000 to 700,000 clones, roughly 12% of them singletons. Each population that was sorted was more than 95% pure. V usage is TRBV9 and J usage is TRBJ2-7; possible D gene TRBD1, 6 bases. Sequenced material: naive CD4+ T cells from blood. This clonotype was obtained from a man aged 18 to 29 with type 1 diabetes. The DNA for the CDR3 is TGTGCCAGCAGCGTAGCCCCCCAGACAGGAGTCAACGAGCAGTACTTC. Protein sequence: CASSVAPQTGVNEQYF.